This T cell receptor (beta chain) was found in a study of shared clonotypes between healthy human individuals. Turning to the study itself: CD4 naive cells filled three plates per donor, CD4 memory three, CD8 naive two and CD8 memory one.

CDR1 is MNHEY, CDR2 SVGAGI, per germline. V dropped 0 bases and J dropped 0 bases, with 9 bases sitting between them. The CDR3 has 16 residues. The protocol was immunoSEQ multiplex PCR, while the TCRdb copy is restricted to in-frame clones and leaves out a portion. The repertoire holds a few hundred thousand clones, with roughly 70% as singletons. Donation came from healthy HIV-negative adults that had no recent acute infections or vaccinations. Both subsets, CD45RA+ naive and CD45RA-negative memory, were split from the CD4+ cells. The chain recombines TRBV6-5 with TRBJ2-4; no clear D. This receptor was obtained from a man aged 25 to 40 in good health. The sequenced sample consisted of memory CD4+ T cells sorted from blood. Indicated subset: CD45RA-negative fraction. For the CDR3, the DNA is TGTGCCAGCAGTTACTCGAGTAGGGTAGCCAAAAACATTCAGTACTTC. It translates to CASSYSSRVAKNIQYF.